This T cell receptor beta chain was sequenced during a study of beta chain features in type 1 diabetes. Study-level information: Examination spanned around 100,000,000 sorted cells from all samples. Study-level results: All four CD4+ subsets of Type 1 diabetes patients contained TCRB CDR3s that were moderately but significantly shorter.

The isolated RNA, all of it, was reverse transcribed, so expressed TCRB transcripts were what got sequenced. Some clones are missing from TCRdb's copy, which holds only in-frame ones; the method was immunoSEQ multiplex PCR. The sample shows under 850,000 clones, 10% to 15% of them seen only once. This clone has more than one count but fewer than ten. Its antigen is as yet unknown. This receptor was identified in a man between 18 and 35 years old with type 1 diabetes. Source material: naive CD4+ T cells from blood.

CDR3 sequence reads: CASMRDMNTEAFF. The CDR3 DNA reads as TGTGCCAGCATGAGGGACATGAACACTGAAGCTTTCTTT. This chain joins TRBV14 and TRBJ1-1; possible D gene TRBD1, 6 bases. The CDR3 sequence is 13 residues long. Trimming left V 7 bases short and J 0 bases short, with 9 bases between. Germline CDR1 reads SGHDN; CDR2 reads FVKESK.